Described below is a single T cell receptor (beta chain) sequence and its context. Participants' own reports of clinical history determined their cohort assignment. The data stem from a study of blood T cell repertoires in COVID-19. Using immunoSEQ multiplex PCR, the repertoire was profiled, and TCRdb retains in-frame clones only, with some absent. The sample holds fewer than 500,000 clones, approximately 90% seen once. V was pared by 0 bases and J by 6 bases, with 16 bases between. Germline V gene sequence: CDR1 SGHRS, CDR2 YFSETQ. The CDR3 runs to 15 residues. This chain connects TRBV5-1 to TRBJ2-7; D is perhaps TRBD2 (5 bases). Sequencing was carried out using PBMCs or T cells enriched from blood (not recorded which). This sequence was found in a woman aged 25 to 39 with acute COVID-19. CDR3 DNA: TGCGCCAGCAGCTTGGGGAGACCCCCTAGCAGCGAGCAGTACTTC. Translation gives CASSLGRPPSSEQYF.